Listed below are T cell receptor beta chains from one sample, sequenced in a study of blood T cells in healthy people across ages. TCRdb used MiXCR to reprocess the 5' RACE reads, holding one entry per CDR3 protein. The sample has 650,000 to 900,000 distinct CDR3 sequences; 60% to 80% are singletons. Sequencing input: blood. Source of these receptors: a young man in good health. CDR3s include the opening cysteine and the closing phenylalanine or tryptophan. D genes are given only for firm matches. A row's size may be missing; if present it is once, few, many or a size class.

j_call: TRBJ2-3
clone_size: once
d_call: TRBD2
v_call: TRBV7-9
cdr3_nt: TGTGCCAGCAGCTCCGGGACTAGTAGAAATACGCAGTATTTT
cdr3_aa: CASSSGTSRNTQYF

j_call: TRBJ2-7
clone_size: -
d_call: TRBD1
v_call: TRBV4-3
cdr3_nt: TGCGCCAGCAGCGCCGACAGGGGCCTGAACGAGCAGTACTTC
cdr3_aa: CASSADRGLNEQYF

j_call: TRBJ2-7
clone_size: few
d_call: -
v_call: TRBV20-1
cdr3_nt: TGCAGTGCCAACGAGGGGTTCTACGAGCAGTACTTC
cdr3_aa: CSANEGFYEQYF

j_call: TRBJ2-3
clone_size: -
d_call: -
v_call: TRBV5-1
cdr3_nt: TGCGCCAGCAGCTGGGGGATTACGTCGGCCGTAGATACGCAGTATTTT
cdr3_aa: CASSWGITSAVDTQYF

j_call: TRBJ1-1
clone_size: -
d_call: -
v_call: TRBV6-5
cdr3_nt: TGTGCCAGCTTTGGGCAGGGGATCACTGAAGCTTTCTTT
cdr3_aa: CASFGQGITEAFF

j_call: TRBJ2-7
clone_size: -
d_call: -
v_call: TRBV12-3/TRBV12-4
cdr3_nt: TGTGCCAGCAAAGGTCTCCAAGTCGAGCAGTACTTC
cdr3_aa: CASKGLQVEQYF

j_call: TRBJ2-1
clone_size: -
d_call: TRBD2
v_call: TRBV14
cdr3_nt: TGTGCCAGCAGCCAAGAACCTAGCGGGGTCCCTTGGAATGAGCAGTTCTTC
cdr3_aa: CASSQEPSGVPWNEQFF

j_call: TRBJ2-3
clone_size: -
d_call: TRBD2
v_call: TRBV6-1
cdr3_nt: TGTGCCAGCAGTGAAACGGCTAGCGGGCCAGATACGCAGTATTTT
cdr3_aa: CASSETASGPDTQYF

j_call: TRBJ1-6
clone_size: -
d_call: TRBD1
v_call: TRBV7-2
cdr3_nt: TGTGCCAGCAGCGCGGACAGGGCTGTTTCACCCCTCCACTTT
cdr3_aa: CASSADRAVSPLHF

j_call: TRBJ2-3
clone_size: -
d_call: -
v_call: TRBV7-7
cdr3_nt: TGTGCCAGCAGCCTCGTGACTGGAAAGTTAGATACGCAGTATTTT
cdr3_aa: CASSLVTGKLDTQYF

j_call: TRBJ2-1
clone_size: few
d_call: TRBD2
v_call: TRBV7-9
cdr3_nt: TGTGCCAGCACCCGGAGCGGGGGCTACAATGAGCAGTTCTTC
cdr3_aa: CASTRSGGYNEQFF

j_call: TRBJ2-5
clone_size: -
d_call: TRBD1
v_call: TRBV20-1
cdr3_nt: TGCAGTGCGGAGATCGGACAGGAACTACGGGGGACCCAGTACTTC
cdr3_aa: CSAEIGQELRGTQYF

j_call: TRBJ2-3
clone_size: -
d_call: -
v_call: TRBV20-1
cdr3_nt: TGCAGTGCTGAAGAAAGGGGAGTAGATACGCAGTATTTT
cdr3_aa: CSAEERGVDTQYF

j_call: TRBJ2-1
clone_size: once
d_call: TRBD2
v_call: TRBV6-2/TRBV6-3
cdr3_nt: TGTGCCAGCATCAGAGCGGGGGGCGCCTCCTACAATGAGCAGTTCTTC
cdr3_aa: CASIRAGGASYNEQFF

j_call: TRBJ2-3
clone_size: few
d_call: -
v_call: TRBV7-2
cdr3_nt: TGTGCCAGCAGCTCCGACGGGAAGGTAGGAGATACGCAGTATTTT
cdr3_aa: CASSSDGKVGDTQYF

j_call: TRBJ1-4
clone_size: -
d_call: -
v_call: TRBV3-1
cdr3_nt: TGTGCCAGCAGCGTTGGGGAGGACGGAAAACTGTTTTTT
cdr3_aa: CASSVGEDGKLFF

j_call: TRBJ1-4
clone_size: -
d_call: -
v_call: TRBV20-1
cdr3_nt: TGCAGTGTTACACCTTCGGGGTCGTCTCATGAAAAACTGTTTTTT
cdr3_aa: CSVTPSGSSHEKLFF

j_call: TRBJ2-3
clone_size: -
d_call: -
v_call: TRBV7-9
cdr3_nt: TGTGCCAGCAGCCCTCGGACCGACACAGATACGCAGTATTTT
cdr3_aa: CASSPRTDTDTQYF

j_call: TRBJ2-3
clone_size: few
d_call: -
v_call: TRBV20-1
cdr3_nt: TGCAGTGCTAGACGTACATTTCAGGGACGAGCGAGGTCAGATACGCAGTATTTT
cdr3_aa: CSARRTFQGRARSDTQYF

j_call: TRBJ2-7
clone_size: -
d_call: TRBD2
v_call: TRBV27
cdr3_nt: TGTGCCAGCAGTCTTGGGAGGGATGGGTACGAGCAGTACTTC
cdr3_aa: CASSLGRDGYEQYF

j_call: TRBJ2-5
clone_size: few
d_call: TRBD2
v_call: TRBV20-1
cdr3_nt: TGCAGTGCCATGAGCGGGGGGCAAGAGACCCAGTACTTC
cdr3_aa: CSAMSGGQETQYF

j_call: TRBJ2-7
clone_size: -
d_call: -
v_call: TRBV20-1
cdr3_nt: TGCAGTGCTAGTTTTAGCTCCTACGAGCAGTACTTC
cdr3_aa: CSASFSSYEQYF

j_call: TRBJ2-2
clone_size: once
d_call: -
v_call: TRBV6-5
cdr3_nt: TGTGCCAGCAGGTCCCATCAGGGGAGGGAGCTGTTTTTT
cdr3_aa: CASRSHQGRELFF

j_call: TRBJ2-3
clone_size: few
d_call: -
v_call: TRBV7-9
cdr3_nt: TGTGCCAGCAGCTTAGCTTGGACAGCAGCAGATACGCAGTATTTT
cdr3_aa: CASSLAWTAADTQYF

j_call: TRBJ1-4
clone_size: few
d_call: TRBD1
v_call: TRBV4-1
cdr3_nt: TGCGCCAGCAGGCCCGGACAGGCAGCCTCAACTAATGAAAAACTGTTTTTT
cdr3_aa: CASRPGQAASTNEKLFF

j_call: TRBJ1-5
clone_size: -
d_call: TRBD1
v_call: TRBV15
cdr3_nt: TGTGCCACCAGCGGGGGACAGAGAAATCAGCCCCAGCATTTT
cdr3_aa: CATSGGQRNQPQHF

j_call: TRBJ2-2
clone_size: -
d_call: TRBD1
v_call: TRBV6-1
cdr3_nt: TGTGCCAGTACGAGGGACAGGCCGAACACCGGGGAGCTGTTTTTT
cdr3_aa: CASTRDRPNTGELFF

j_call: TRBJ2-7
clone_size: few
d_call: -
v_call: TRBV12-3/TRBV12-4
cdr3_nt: TGTGCCAGCAGTTTTAAAGGGGGTAACGAGCAGTACTTC
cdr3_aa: CASSFKGGNEQYF

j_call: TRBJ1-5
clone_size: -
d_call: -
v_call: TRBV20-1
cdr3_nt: TGCAGTGCCCCCCCCGTCCAGTCTGATCCTGGGTATAGCAATCAGCCCCAGCATTTT
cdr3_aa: CSAPPVQSDPGYSNQPQHF

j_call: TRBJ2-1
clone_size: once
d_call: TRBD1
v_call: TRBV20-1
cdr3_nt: TGCAGTGCAACGACAGGGGGCGCCTCCGACAATGAGCAGTTCTTC
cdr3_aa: CSATTGGASDNEQFF

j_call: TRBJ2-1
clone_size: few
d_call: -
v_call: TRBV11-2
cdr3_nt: TGTGCCAGCAGCTTAGATCGGTGGGGTGAGCAGTTCTTC
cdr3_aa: CASSLDRWGEQFF

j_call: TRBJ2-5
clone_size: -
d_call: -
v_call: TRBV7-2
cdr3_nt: TGTGCCAGCAATTTGGGGCTCGAGACCCAGTACTTC
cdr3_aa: CASNLGLETQYF

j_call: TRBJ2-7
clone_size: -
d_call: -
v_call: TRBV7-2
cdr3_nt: TGTGCCAGCAGCTATGGACCCCCACTCGAGCAGTACTTC
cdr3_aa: CASSYGPPLEQYF

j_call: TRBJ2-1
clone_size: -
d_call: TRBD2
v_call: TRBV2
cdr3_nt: TGTGCCAGCAGGGACGGACTAGCGGGGGGGGGAAGTGAGCAGTTCTTC
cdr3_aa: CASRDGLAGGGSEQFF

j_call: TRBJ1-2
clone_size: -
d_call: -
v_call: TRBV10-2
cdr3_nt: TGCGCCAGCAGTGAGTCGGGTGGATTTGGCTACACCTTC
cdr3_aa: CASSESGGFGYTF

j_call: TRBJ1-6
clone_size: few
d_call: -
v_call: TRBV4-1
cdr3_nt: TGCGCCAGCAGCCAAGAAGGCGGGAAGGAGTATAATTCACCCCTCCACTTT
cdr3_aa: CASSQEGGKEYNSPLHF

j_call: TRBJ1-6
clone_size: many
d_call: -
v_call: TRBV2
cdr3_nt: TGTGCCAGCAGTGCTTCCTATAATTCACCCCTCCACTTT
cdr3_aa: CASSASYNSPLHF

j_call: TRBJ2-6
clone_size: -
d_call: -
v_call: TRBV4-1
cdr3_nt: TGCGCCAGCAGCCAAGTGAGGGCATCTGGGGCCAACGTCCTGACTTTC
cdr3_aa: CASSQVRASGANVLTF

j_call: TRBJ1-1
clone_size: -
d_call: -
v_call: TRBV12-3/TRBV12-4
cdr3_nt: TGTGCCAGCAGTTTGGTGTACACTGAAGCTTTCTTT
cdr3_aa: CASSLVYTEAFF

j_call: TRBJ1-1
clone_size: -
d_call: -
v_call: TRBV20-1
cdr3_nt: TGCAGTGCTAGTAGGGGGGGAATCACTGAAGCTTTCTTT
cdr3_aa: CSASRGGITEAFF

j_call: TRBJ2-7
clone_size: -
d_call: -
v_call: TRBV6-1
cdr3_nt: TGTGCCAGCAGTGCCAAGGACGGCGGGGTCTACGAGCAGTACTTC
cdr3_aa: CASSAKDGGVYEQYF

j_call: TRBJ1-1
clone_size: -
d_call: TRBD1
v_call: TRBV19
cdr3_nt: TGTGCCAGCCTTGACAGGGGAGGCACTGAAGCTTTCTTT
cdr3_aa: CASLDRGGTEAFF

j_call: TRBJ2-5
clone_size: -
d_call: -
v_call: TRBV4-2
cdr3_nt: TGTGCCAGCAGCCAAGCTGGTAATCGGCAAGAGACCCAGTACTTC
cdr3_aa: CASSQAGNRQETQYF

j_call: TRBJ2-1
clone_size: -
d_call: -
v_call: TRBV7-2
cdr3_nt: TGTGCCAGCAGCTTAGCTGCGTTGGGGAATGAGCAGTTCTTC
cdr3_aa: CASSLAALGNEQFF

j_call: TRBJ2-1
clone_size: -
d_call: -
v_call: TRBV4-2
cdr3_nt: TGTGCCAGCAGCCAAGATTTGGACTACCAGGGGAATGAGCAGTTCTTC
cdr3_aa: CASSQDLDYQGNEQFF

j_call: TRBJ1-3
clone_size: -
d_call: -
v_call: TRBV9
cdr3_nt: TGTGCCAGCAGCGTAGGGGGCCAGAAGAACTCTGGAAACACCATATATTTT
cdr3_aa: CASSVGGQKNSGNTIYF

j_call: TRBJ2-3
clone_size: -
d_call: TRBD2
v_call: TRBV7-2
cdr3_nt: TGTGCCAGCAGCCAGAGCGGGGCAGGAGGTACGCAGTATTTT
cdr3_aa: CASSQSGAGGTQYF

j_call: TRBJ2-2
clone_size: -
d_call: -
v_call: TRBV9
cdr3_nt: TGTGCCAGCAGCGTAGAAGGGGGCGGGGAGCTGTTTTTT
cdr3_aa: CASSVEGGGELFF

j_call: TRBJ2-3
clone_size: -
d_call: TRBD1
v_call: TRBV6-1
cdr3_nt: TGTGCCAGCAGTGAATCAGGGGGCGCTTTGGATACGCAGTATTTT
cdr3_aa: CASSESGGALDTQYF

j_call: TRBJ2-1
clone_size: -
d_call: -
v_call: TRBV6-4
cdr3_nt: TGTGCCAGCAATCACCGACTAGGGCCCTACAATGAGCAGTTCTTC
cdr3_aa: CASNHRLGPYNEQFF

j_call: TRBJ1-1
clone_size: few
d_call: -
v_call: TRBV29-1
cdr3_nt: TGCAGCGTTGTTCGGAACACTGAAGCTTTCTTT
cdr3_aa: CSVVRNTEAFF

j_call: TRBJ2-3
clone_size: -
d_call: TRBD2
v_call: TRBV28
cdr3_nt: TGTGCCAGCAGGCGTACTAGCGGGGGGATCGCAGATACGCAGTATTTT
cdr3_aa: CASRRTSGGIADTQYF

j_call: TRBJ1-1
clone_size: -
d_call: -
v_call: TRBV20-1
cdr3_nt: TGCAGTGCTAGAGCCGGGAGGGACACTGAAGCTTTCTTT
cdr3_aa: CSARAGRDTEAFF